These T cell receptor beta chains were read from a single sample in a study of blood T cell repertoires in COVID-19. Assay: immunoSEQ multiplex PCR; the TCRdb copy retains only in-frame clones and omits some. The data contain some 200,000 clones, around 87% of them singletons. The sample comprised peripheral blood. The receptors stem from a middle-aged man with active or convalescent COVID-19. Both conserved end residues are part of each CDR3. Fields, in order: V gene, D gene, J gene, clone size, CDR3 DNA, CDR3 protein. D genes are given only for firm matches. Clone size appears in some rows only: once, few, many, or a class for an expanded clone.

TRBV7-3	-	TRBJ2-3	-	TGTGCCAGCAGCTTAACGGGCCCTTCCCCAGATACGCAGTATTTT	CASSLTGPSPDTQYF
TRBV4-1	-	TRBJ1-2	few	TGCGCCAGCAGCCAAGCTGAGGGCAGACTCTATGGCTACACCTTC	CASSQAEGRLYGYTF
TRBV9	TRBD2	TRBJ2-3	-	TGTGCCAGCAGCGGGAAGCGGGGGGTTAGCACAGATACGCAGTATTTT	CASSGKRGVSTDTQYF
TRBV4-2	-	TRBJ2-7	-	TGTGCCAGCAGCCAACTCCGGGACACAAGCTACGAGCAGTACTTC	CASSQLRDTSYEQYF
TRBV27	TRBD1	TRBJ1-2	-	TGTGCCAGCAGTCCTGGGACAGGGGGTTCCTATGGCTACACCTTC	CASSPGTGGSYGYTF
TRBV6-1	-	TRBJ1-6	-	TGTGCCAGCAGTGAGCGAGCCTCCTATAATTCACCCCTCCACTTT	CASSERASYNSPLHF
TRBV19	TRBD1	TRBJ1-1	-	TGTGCCAGTAGTGGGGAACAGGGGATGGAATCTGAAGCTTTCTTT	CASSGEQGMESEAFF
TRBV9	-	TRBJ1-6	-	TGTGCCAGCAGCGTAGTGGGGGACAACCGTTCACCCCTCCACTTT	CASSVVGDNRSPLHF
TRBV12-3/TRBV12-4	-	TRBJ1-2	-	TGTGCCAGCAGCCTTTATAACTATGGCTACACCTTC	CASSLYNYGYTF
TRBV30	-	TRBJ1-6	-	TGTGCTTCCGGCCGTGGGGGGAATTCACCCCTCCACTTT	CASGRGGNSPLHF
TRBV6-5	-	TRBJ1-1	-	TGTGCCAGCAGGACAGACAGGATGAACACTGAAGCTTTCTTT	CASRTDRMNTEAFF
TRBV4-1	-	TRBJ2-6	-	TGCGCCAGCAGCCACAATTCAGAAAACTCTGGGGCCAACGTCCTGACTTTC	CASSHNSENSGANVLTF
TRBV19	-	TRBJ1-5	few	TGTGCCAGTAGCCGTGGAGATTATAGCAATCAGCCCCAGCATTTT	CASSRGDYSNQPQHF
TRBV12-3/TRBV12-4	TRBD1	TRBJ1-2	-	TGTGCCAGCAGCCCCAGACAGGGAGGTGGCTACACCTTC	CASSPRQGGGYTF
TRBV4-1	-	TRBJ2-7	-	TGCGCCAGCAGCCAAGCGGAGGGCCCCACCTACGAGCAGTACTTC	CASSQAEGPTYEQYF
TRBV2	TRBD1	TRBJ1-5	-	TGTGCCAGCAGTAAGGACAGGGGAAATCAGCCCCAGCATTTT	CASSKDRGNQPQHF
TRBV5-1	TRBD2	TRBJ2-1	few	TGCGCCAGCAGCCCGACCCCCAGCGGGGGTTACAATGAGCAGTTCTTC	CASSPTPSGGYNEQFF
TRBV5-1	-	TRBJ2-7	once	TGCGCCAGCAGACCCATCAAAGGGGCCTACGAGCAGTACTTC	CASRPIKGAYEQYF
TRBV5-1	TRBD2	TRBJ2-7	-	TGCGCCAGCAGCTTACCTTCGGGGGGGTACGAGCAGTACTTC	CASSLPSGGYEQYF
TRBV7-2	-	TRBJ1-3	-	TGTGCCAGCAACCTAGACAGAATTGGAAACACCATATATTTT	CASNLDRIGNTIYF
TRBV18	-	TRBJ2-1	-	TGTGCCAGCTCACGGGCGAATGAGCAGTTCTTC	CASSRANEQFF
TRBV6-5	-	TRBJ2-1	-	TGTGCCAGCAGTTACTCGAGGGTGAATGAGCAGTTCTTC	CASSYSRVNEQFF
TRBV9	-	TRBJ1-5	-	TGTGCCAGCAGCGTAGATGGGGCGAATCAGCCCCAGCATTTT	CASSVDGANQPQHF
TRBV2	TRBD1	TRBJ1-2	-	TGTGCCAGCCGCCGAGAACAGGGGGCGCGGGAAGGCTACACCTTC	CASRREQGAREGYTF
TRBV11-2	-	TRBJ2-7	-	TGTGCCAGCAGCTCCCCAAGAGTCTACGAGCAGTACTTC	CASSSPRVYEQYF
TRBV27	-	TRBJ2-1	once	TGTGCCAGCAGTTTAGTCGAAGAGGGCCCTCAGTTCTTC	CASSLVEEGPQFF
TRBV11-2	-	TRBJ2-1	-	TGTGCCAGCAGCTTTGGGGAGGTAGATGAGCAGTTCTTC	CASSFGEVDEQFF
TRBV29-1	TRBD1	TRBJ2-3	-	TGCAGCGTTGTCGGGACAGTCACAGATACGCAGTATTTT	CSVVGTVTDTQYF
TRBV5-5	-	TRBJ1-2	-	TGTGCCAGCAGCTTGGGCCCAAGCGCGGCTAACTATGGCTACACCTTC	CASSLGPSAANYGYTF
TRBV6-5	-	TRBJ1-6	-	TGTGCCAGCAGTTCCAGGGTATTGGGTTCACCCCTCCACTTT	CASSSRVLGSPLHF
TRBV4-1	-	TRBJ1-1	-	TGCGCCAGCAGCGTATACGGACAGCCCAACACTGAAGCTTTCTTT	CASSVYGQPNTEAFF
TRBV19	TRBD1	TRBJ1-2	few	TGTGCCAGTAATAGGGGGCTAAACTATGGCTACACCTTC	CASNRGLNYGYTF
TRBV14	-	TRBJ1-4	few	TGTGCCAGCAGCCAAGCGGGGGGGCGAGGTGAAAAACTGTTTTTT	CASSQAGGRGEKLFF
TRBV2	TRBD1	TRBJ2-5	few	TGTGCCAGCAACACTGACAGGGCCCAAGAGACCCAGTACTTC	CASNTDRAQETQYF
TRBV7-8	TRBD1	TRBJ1-4	-	TGTGCCAGCAGCGCCGGGACAGCCCTTACCTGGGAAAAACTGTTTTTT	CASSAGTALTWEKLFF
TRBV19	-	TRBJ1-1	-	TGTGCCAGTAGTATAGATCAGGGAACTGAAGCTTTCTTT	CASSIDQGTEAFF
TRBV5-8	-	TRBJ2-5	-	TGTGCCAGCAGCTTGGCCTTTCAGGTCTACCAAGAGACCCAGTACTTC	CASSLAFQVYQETQYF
TRBV19	TRBD2	TRBJ2-5	-	TGTGCCAGTAGTATACGCGGGCAGCGGGGGGCCTTCGGAGAGACCCAGTACTTC	CASSIRGQRGAFGETQYF
TRBV19	-	TRBJ1-1	-	TGTGCCAGTAGTGCCTATAACTGGAACACTGAAGCTTTCTTT	CASSAYNWNTEAFF
TRBV27	TRBD1	TRBJ2-3	-	TGTGCCAGCAGTGACAGGACAGGGGGCCCCCCAGATACGCAGTATTTT	CASSDRTGGPPDTQYF
TRBV2	TRBD1	TRBJ1-1	once	TGTGCCAGCAGTCTCGACAGGGACGCTGAAGCTTTCTTT	CASSLDRDAEAFF
TRBV5-1	-	TRBJ2-1	-	TGCGCCAGCAGCTCCTCAACGCGAGCCCTTAATGAGCAGTTCTTC	CASSSSTRALNEQFF
TRBV7-9	TRBD1	TRBJ1-5	-	TGTGCCAGCAGCCAAAGTCTAACAACTACAGGGGGAAAGAATCAGCCCCAGCATTTT	CASSQSLTTTGGKNQPQHF
TRBV21-1	-	TRBJ2-2	-	TGTGCCAGCAGCAAAGGAGGCCCGAACACCGGGGAGCTGTTTTTT	CASSKGGPNTGELFF
TRBV2	TRBD2	TRBJ2-1	-	TGTGCCAGCACTCGGGGCGGGGGGTACAATGAGCAGTTCTTC	CASTRGGGYNEQFF
TRBV27	TRBD1	TRBJ2-1	-	TGTGCCACCCAAACGGGACAGGGGGGGCACAATGAGCAGTTCTTC	CATQTGQGGHNEQFF
TRBV19	-	TRBJ2-3	-	TGTGCCAGTAGCCTTCAGGGAGATACGCAGTATTTT	CASSLQGDTQYF
TRBV9	-	TRBJ2-1	-	TGTGCCAGCAGCGTAGAAGGGGGGGCCTACAATGAGCAGTTCTTC	CASSVEGGAYNEQFF
TRBV19	-	TRBJ2-7	-	TGTGCCAGTAGTAGAAGGACAGATAGCTCCTACGAGCAGTACTTC	CASSRRTDSSYEQYF
TRBV5-1	TRBD1	TRBJ2-1	-	TGCGCCAGCAGCACAACCGGGACAGGGGAACGTCTCAATGAGCAGTTCTTC	CASSTTGTGERLNEQFF
TRBV25-1	-	TRBJ1-2	-	TGTGCCAGCAGATCGGGGGGCGCAGAATATGGCTACACCTTC	CASRSGGAEYGYTF
TRBV4-2	TRBD1	TRBJ1-2	-	TGTGCCAGCAGCCAAGTCTTGCAGGGGGCGGGCTATGGCTACACCTTC	CASSQVLQGAGYGYTF
TRBV19	-	TRBJ1-2	-	TGTGCCAGTAGTTCCGAGCAGATTCAGGGGTGGTCTGGCTACACCTTC	CASSSEQIQGWSGYTF
TRBV5-6	-	TRBJ1-2	-	TGTGCCAGCAGCTTGAGGGGGAGATATGGCTACACCTTC	CASSLRGRYGYTF
TRBV9	TRBD2	TRBJ2-5	once	TGTGCCAGCAGCGTAGAGGTAGCGGGGACCGAGACCCAGTACTTC	CASSVEVAGTETQYF
TRBV4-3	-	TRBJ2-2	-	TGCGCCAGCAGCCGGTCAAGTGGGGGCCGGGCCGGGGAGCTGTTTTTT	CASSRSSGGRAGELFF
TRBV7-9	TRBD2	TRBJ2-3	-	TGTGCCAGCAGCGCCGGACTAGCGGGGGGGGCGGATACGCAGTATTTT	CASSAGLAGGADTQYF
TRBV24-1	TRBD1	TRBJ1-2	-	TGTGCCACCAGTGGAGGGACAGGGAAAGGCTACACCTTC	CATSGGTGKGYTF